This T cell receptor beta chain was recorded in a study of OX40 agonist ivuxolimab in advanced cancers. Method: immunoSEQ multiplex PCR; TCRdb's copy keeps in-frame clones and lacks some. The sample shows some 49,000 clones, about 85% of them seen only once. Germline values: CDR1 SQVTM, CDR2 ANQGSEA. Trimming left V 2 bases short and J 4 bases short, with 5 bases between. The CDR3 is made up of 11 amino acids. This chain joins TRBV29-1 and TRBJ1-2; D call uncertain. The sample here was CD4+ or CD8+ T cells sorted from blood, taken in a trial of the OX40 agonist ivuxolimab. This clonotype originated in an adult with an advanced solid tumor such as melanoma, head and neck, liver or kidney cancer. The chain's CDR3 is CSVELIYGYTF. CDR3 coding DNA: TGCAGCGTTGAATTGATCTATGGCTACACCTTC.